A selection of T cell receptor beta chains follows, all from one sample in a study of blood T cell repertoires in COVID-19. Profiled with immunoSEQ multiplex PCR; TCRdb holds only in-frame clones, not every one. The table shows approximately 80,000 clones, with 88% occurring only once. Material: peripheral blood. Receptors were obtained from a human donor in a cohort sampled during active COVID-19. The CDR3 runs from the conserved cysteine through the conserved F or W. D genes are given only for firm matches. Clone size appears in some rows only: once, few, many, or a class for an expanded clone.

NA TRBD1 TRBJ2-3 TRBV5-5 TGTGCCAGCAGCCATCCGGGACAGGGTACAGATACGCAGTATTTT CASSHPGQGTDTQYF
NA NA TRBJ2-1 TRBV6-5 TGTGCCAGCAGTCACACAGATAGCTCCTACAATGAGCAGTTCTTC CASSHTDSSYNEQFF
NA TRBD1 TRBJ2-5 TRBV28 TGTGCCAGCGCGGACAGGGACTGGGAGACCCAGTACTTC CASADRDWETQYF
NA TRBD1 TRBJ1-6 TRBV7-2 TGTGCCAGCAGCCCCCCGGGACAGCTTGGAGTTTCACCCCTCCACTTT CASSPPGQLGVSPLHF
NA TRBD1 TRBJ1-2 TRBV15 TGTGCCACCAGCAGAGATTCCCTAACAGGGGTTAACTATGGCTACACCTTC CATSRDSLTGVNYGYTF
NA TRBD2 TRBJ2-5 TRBV5-1 TGCGCCAGCAGCTCACTAGCGGGAGACCAAGAGACCCAGTACTTC CASSSLAGDQETQYF
NA NA TRBJ1-2 TRBV7-8 TGTGCCAGCAGCTCTGGACATAAGATGAATGGCTACACCTTC CASSSGHKMNGYTF
NA TRBD1 TRBJ2-5 TRBV24-1 TGTGCCACCAGTGATTTAAGGGGGCGGCAAGAGACCCAGTACTTC CATSDLRGRQETQYF
NA TRBD2 TRBJ2-1 TRBV19 TGTGCCAGCGGGACTAGCGGGAACTCCTACAATGAGCAGTTCTTC CASGTSGNSYNEQFF
once TRBD1 TRBJ1-1 TRBV30 TGTGCCTGGCAGCAAACAGGGGGCTACACTGAAGCTTTCTTT CAWQQTGGYTEAFF